The clone carrying this T cell receptor (beta chain) was detected ten times or more. What it binds is not known. V dropped 6 bases and J dropped 5 bases, with 13 bases sitting between them. The CDR3 runs 14 residues. CDR1 and CDR2 from the germline V gene are SGHTA and FQGTGA. TCRdb used MiXCR to reprocess the 5' RACE reads, holding one entry per CDR3 protein. Of 200,000 to 250,000 distinct CDR3 sequences in the sample, approximately 3% were seen once. The entry originates in a study of T cells after yellow fever vaccination. Study-level points and caveats: In FACS-sorted repertoires, abundant clonotypes from the bulk population could appear as contaminants. Subsequent to the booster, the majority of primary-vaccination clones reappeared (around 96% CD4, 88% CD8).

The rearrangement links TRBV7-3 to TRBJ2-2; TRBD2 is a possible D gene (6 bases). The sequence was collected from a man between 18 and 35 years old who received the YFV17D yellow fever vaccine. The source material was CD4+ T cells sorted from PBMCs, sampled 10 days after the yellow fever booster vaccination. For the CDR3, the DNA is TGTGCCAGCAGTTACGGAGGGGAAACCGGGGAGCTGTTTTTT. Protein sequence: CASSYGGETGELFF.